This TCR beta chain was profiled in a study of shared clonotypes between healthy human individuals. Study-wide points: Between a handful of donors, naive CD4 clonotypes were shared at a level of about 5%. Measured sharing among donors was expected to vary with sequencing depth. Generally, naive subsets came out with larger estimated richness than memory subsets.

Sequenced by immunoSEQ multiplex PCR; TCRdb stores in-frame clones only, minus some. The sample records approximately 620,000 clones, roughly 97% being singletons. About this clone: As yet, its antigen is unknown.

The germline V and J ends were trimmed by 3 bases and 2 bases, with 11 bases remaining between them. CDR1 KGHSH and CDR2 LQKENI come from the germline V gene. This CDR3 has 14 amino acids. This chain uses TRBV18 with TRBJ2-7; D call uncertain. The receptor was isolated from a woman under 40 in good health. What was sequenced was naive CD4+ T cells sorted from blood. Described subset: CD45RA+ positively selected. CDR3 in amino acids: CASSPLSVAYEQYF. In DNA, the CDR3 is TGTGCCAGCTCACCCCTCAGCGTGGCCTACGAGCAGTACTTC.